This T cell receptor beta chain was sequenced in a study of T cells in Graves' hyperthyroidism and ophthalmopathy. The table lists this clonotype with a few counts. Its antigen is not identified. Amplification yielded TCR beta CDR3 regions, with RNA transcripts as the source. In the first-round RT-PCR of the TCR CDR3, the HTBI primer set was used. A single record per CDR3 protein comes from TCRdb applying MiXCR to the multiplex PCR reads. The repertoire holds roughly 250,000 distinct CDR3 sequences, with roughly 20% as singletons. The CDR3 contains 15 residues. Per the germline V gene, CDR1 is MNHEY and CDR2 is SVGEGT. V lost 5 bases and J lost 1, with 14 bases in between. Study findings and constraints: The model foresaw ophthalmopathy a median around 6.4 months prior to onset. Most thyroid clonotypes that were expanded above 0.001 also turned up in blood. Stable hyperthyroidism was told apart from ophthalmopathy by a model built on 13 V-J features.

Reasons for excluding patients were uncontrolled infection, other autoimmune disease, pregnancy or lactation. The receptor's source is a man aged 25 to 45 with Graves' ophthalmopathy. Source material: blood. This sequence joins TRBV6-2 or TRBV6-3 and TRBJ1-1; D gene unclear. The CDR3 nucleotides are TGTGCCAGCAGTACACACCGGGTCTCGAACACTGAAGCTTTCTTT. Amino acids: CASSTHRVSNTEAFF.